The present entry profiles one T cell receptor beta chain with its context. Its antigen remains unknown. These data come from a study of persistence of HIV-infected CD4 T cells. Study-level information: Median time on suppressive ART was 8 years.

Cells were stimulated with overlapping HIV-1 Gag 15-mer peptides. Sorting selected CD4+ T cells upregulating both CD40 ligand and CD69. Donors were HIV-1-infected adults who began suppressive ART during chronic infection. PBMCs were depleted of CD8+ T cells before stimulation. The V end was cut by 5 bases, the J end by 10 bases, with 11 bases between. The V gene's germline CDR1 is SNHLY and CDR2 FYNNEI. This CDR3 contains 11 residues. Sequencing used immunoSEQ version 4 in survey mode. Using immunoSEQ multiplex PCR, the repertoire was profiled, and TCRdb retains in-frame clones only, with some absent. The sample records over 15,000 clones, roughly 60% being singletons.

V gene TRBV2 combines with J gene TRBJ1-1; D unclear. The sample was CD4+ T cells sorted from PBMCs after roughly 19-hour stimulation, taken from a patient who received antiretroviral therapy. This TCR was sampled from an adult woman with HIV who was CMV-seropositive. Written as DNA, the CDR3 is TGTGCCAGCAGTCTGGACGTTGGAGCTTTCTTT. Translated: CASSLDVGAFF.